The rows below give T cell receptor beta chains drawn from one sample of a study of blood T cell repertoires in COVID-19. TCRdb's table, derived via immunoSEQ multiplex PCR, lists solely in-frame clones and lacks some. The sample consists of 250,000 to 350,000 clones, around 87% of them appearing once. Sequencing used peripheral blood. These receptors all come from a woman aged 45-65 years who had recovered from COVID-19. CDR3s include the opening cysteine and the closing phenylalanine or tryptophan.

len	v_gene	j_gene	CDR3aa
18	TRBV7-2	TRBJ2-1	CASSLDSNTGGAFNEQFF
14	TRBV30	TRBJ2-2	CAWSVRGNTGELFF
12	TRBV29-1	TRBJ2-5	CSERTGEETQYF
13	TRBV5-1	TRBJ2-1	CASSLAVYNEQFF
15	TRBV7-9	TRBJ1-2	CASSNLNSPRYGYTF
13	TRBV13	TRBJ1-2	CASSSRGHYGYTF
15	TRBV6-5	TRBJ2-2	CASKGQGVITGELFF
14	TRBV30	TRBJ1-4	CAWSPGQGYEKLFF
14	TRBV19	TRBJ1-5	CASSVTGGGQPQHF
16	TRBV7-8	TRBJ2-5	CASSRRASGGQETQYF
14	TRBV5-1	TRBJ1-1	CASRTTGLNTEAFF
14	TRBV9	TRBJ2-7	CASSVLDSSYEQYF
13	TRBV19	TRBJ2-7	CASSDTGRYEQYF
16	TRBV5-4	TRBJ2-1	CASNPPASGGYNEQFF
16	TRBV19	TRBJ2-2	CASRGQGHYSTGELFF
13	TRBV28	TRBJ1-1	CASSLVMNTEAFF
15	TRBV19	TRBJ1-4	CASSTTGRNNEKLFF
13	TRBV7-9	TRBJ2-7	CASSPDSTYEQYF
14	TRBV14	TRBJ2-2	CASSQGQISGELFF
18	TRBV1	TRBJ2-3	CTSSQIPVSREQKDTQYF
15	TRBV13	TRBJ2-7	CASSLVTGGSYEQYF
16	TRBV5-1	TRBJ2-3	CASSLAYLVDTDTQYF
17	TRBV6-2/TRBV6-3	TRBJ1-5	CASSKDPDTPSWEPQHF
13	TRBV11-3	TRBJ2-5	CASSRDNMETQYF
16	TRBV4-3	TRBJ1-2	CASSPTPGRGLFGYTF
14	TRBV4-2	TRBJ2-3	CASSQAKGTDTQYF
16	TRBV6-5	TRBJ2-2	CASSYSTAGGTGELFF
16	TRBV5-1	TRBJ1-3	CASSLAGGSNGNTIYF
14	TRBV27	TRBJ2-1	CASSLAGEYNEQFF
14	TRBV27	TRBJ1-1	CASPLGEIWWEAFF
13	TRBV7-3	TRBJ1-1	CASSSNRDTEAFF
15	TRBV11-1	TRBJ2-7	CASSDGTTVSYEQYF
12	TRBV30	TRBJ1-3	CAWNRAGNTIYF
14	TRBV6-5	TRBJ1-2	CASESGGAGYGYTF
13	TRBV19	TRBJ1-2	CASSIGQAYGYTF
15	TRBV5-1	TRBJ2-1	CASSWVLAGTDEQFF
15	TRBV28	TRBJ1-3	CASSLTGTDLGTIYF
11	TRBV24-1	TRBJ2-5	CATSDYETQYF
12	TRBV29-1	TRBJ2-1	CSVEDRVNEQFF
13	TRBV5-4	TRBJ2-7	CASSRVEGYEQYF
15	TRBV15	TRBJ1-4	CATSRDKGDNEKLFF
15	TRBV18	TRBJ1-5	CASSLGTGINQPQHF
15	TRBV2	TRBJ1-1	CASSVNRVENTEAFF
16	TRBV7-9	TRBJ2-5	CASSSIRRQTQETQYF
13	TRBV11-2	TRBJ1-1	CASSFSGDTEAFF
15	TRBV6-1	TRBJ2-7	CASREDNLGPYEQYF